Below, one TCR beta chain is given with its context. Its cognate antigen is unknown. This record comes from a study of immune cell composition in non-small cell lung cancer. Study-level findings and limits: TIL tumour reactivity correlated with maximal tumour-associated clone frequency in adenocarcinoma. Tumour TCR-beta clonality showed no significant link to smoking pack-years.

Clones were sequenced by immunoSEQ multiplex PCR, and TCRdb holds only the in-frame ones, with some missing. The sample shows about 4,500 clones, 80% to 90% of them seen only once. Germline V CDR1 and CDR2: GTSNPN, SVGIG (reference sequence). The length of the CDR3 is 12 residues. V was shortened by 3 bases and J by 4 bases, with 9 bases between the two germline ends. The chain couples TRBV30 to TRBJ1-2, with no clear D. This receptor was taken from a human donor with non-small cell lung cancer. Sequenced sample: lung tumor tissue. This chain's CDR3 is CAWSAQAYGYTF. In DNA, the CDR3 is TGTGCCTGGAGCGCCCAGGCCTATGGCTACACCTTC.